Listed below are T cell receptor beta chains from one sample, sequenced in a study of blood T cell repertoires in COVID-19. Profiled with immunoSEQ multiplex PCR; TCRdb holds only in-frame clones, not every one. The sample has about 240,000 clones; about 90% are singletons. Sequencing used peripheral blood. These TCRs come from a man aged 25-45 years with COVID-19, enrolled during active disease. Each CDR3 is given with its conserved first and last residue. A D gene is named only where the DNA matches it firmly. Some rows mark clone size as missing; the rest say once, few, many or name a class of expanded clone.

V gene	clone size	J gene	D gene	CDR3 DNA	CDR3 protein
TRBV9	NA	TRBJ2-2	NA	TGTGCCAGCAGCGTCCAGGGCTCGAACACCGGGGAGCTGTTTTTT	CASSVQGSNTGELFF
TRBV5-1	NA	TRBJ1-2	TRBD1	TGCGCCAGCAGCGTGGGGACAGGGTGGAACTATGGCTACACCTTC	CASSVGTGWNYGYTF
TRBV9	NA	TRBJ1-1	TRBD1	TGTGCCAGCAGCCCACTGGGACAGGGTCACACTGAAGCTTTCTTT	CASSPLGQGHTEAFF
TRBV2	NA	TRBJ1-3	NA	TGTGCCAGCAGTAGAAACCAGGTTGGAAACACCATATATTTT	CASSRNQVGNTIYF
TRBV5-1	NA	TRBJ2-5	TRBD2	TGCGCCAGCAGCTTTTCTCCTAGCGGGGGCCGCCAAGAGACCCAGTACTTC	CASSFSPSGGRQETQYF
TRBV6-1	NA	TRBJ1-5	NA	TGTGCCAGCAGTGAAATTGCGGGAGTCGGTCAGCCCCAGCATTTT	CASSEIAGVGQPQHF
TRBV19	NA	TRBJ1-4	TRBD1	TGTGCCAGTAGGGACAGGGACTTTAATGAAAAACTGTTTTTT	CASRDRDFNEKLFF
TRBV29-1	NA	TRBJ1-5	TRBD1	TGCAGCGTAGGCACAGGGGGCGGTCAGCCCCAGCATTTT	CSVGTGGGQPQHF
TRBV14	NA	TRBJ1-2	NA	TGTGCCAGCAGCCAAGAAGGATTCCAGGATTCCTATGGCTACACCTTC	CASSQEGFQDSYGYTF
TRBV10-1	NA	TRBJ1-4	NA	TGCGCCAGCAGCGGGGGTACTGAAAAACTGTTTTTT	CASSGGTEKLFF
TRBV14	few	TRBJ2-1	NA	TGTGCCAGCAGCCAAGAGCTGCCAGTACTAGGGTACAATGAGCAGTTCTTC	CASSQELPVLGYNEQFF
TRBV5-1	NA	TRBJ2-3	NA	TGCGCCAGCAGCTGGTCGGCGGGGTCTAGGGGCCGATTAGATACGCAGTATTTT	CASSWSAGSRGRLDTQYF
TRBV24-1	NA	TRBJ1-1	NA	TGTGCCACCAGTGACGCAGTCCCCTCGGGGGACACTGAAGCTTTCTTT	CATSDAVPSGDTEAFF
TRBV5-1	NA	TRBJ1-3	NA	TGCGCCAGCAGCTTGGCGTCCTCTGGAAACACCATATATTTT	CASSLASSGNTIYF
TRBV10-3	NA	TRBJ1-5	NA	TGTGCCATCAGTGTCCGGGACACCAATCAGCCCCAGCATTTT	CAISVRDTNQPQHF
TRBV10-3	NA	TRBJ2-2	NA	TGTGCCATCAGTGGCAGGACTACCGGGGAGCTGTTTTTT	CAISGRTTGELFF
TRBV6-6	NA	TRBJ1-3	NA	TGTGCCAGCAGTAGACAGAGGTTGAGCTCTGGAAACACCATATATTTT	CASSRQRLSSGNTIYF
TRBV3-1/TRBV3-2	once	TRBJ2-1	TRBD1	TGTGCCAGCAGCCAAGAATGGGGACAGAACTACAATGAGCAGTTCTTC	CASSQEWGQNYNEQFF
TRBV5-4	once	TRBJ2-3	NA	TGTGCCAGCAGCCTCAGGAACACAGATACGCAGTATTTT	CASSLRNTDTQYF
TRBV5-4	NA	TRBJ2-1	TRBD2	TGTGCCAGCAGCCAAAGGGGACTAGCGGGGGGCCCCTCCTACAATGAGCAGTTCTTC	CASSQRGLAGGPSYNEQFF
TRBV7-9	NA	TRBJ1-2	TRBD1	TGTGCCAGCAGCTTCGGTCCTGACAGGGGTGGCTATGGCTACACCTTC	CASSFGPDRGGYGYTF
TRBV11-2	NA	TRBJ1-1	NA	TGTGCCAGCAGCTTAGCAGATGACACTGAAGCTTTCTTT	CASSLADDTEAFF
TRBV9	NA	TRBJ1-2	TRBD1	TGTGCCAGCAGCGTACGAACCGGGACAGGGGGCCTTGGCTACACCTTC	CASSVRTGTGGLGYTF
TRBV6-5	once	TRBJ1-1	NA	TGTGCCAGCGGGTCCGTGGGAGGGGAGGGCACTGAAGCTTTCTTT	CASGSVGGEGTEAFF
TRBV9	once	TRBJ2-6	TRBD1	TGTGCCAGCAGCCTGACCGGGACAGAGGTCTTTGGGGCCAACGTCCTGACTTTC	CASSLTGTEVFGANVLTF
TRBV6-6	NA	TRBJ2-7	NA	TGTGCCAGCAGTTATGGCAGGAACTCCTACGAGCAGTACTTC	CASSYGRNSYEQYF
TRBV29-1	once	TRBJ2-5	NA	TGCAGCGTTGAGGTATCGGGGGGCAGCGAGACCCAGTACTTC	CSVEVSGGSETQYF
TRBV5-1	NA	TRBJ1-2	NA	TGCGCCAGCAGCTTGGCCCCGACATACTATGGCTACACCTTC	CASSLAPTYYGYTF
TRBV6-2/TRBV6-3	many	TRBJ1-6	NA	TGTGCCAGCAGTTCCCTCCGAGTGGGCAGGGGCCCCAATTCACCCCTCCACTTT	CASSSLRVGRGPNSPLHF
TRBV14	NA	TRBJ1-2	NA	TGTGCCAGCAGCCTACGACAGGCGGGTGGCTACACCTTC	CASSLRQAGGYTF
TRBV6-5	once	TRBJ1-4	TRBD1	TGTGCCAGCAGTTTCGACAGGGGGAGGAATGAAAAACTGTTTTTT	CASSFDRGRNEKLFF
TRBV7-2	NA	TRBJ1-2	TRBD1	TGTGCCAGCAGCTCGGGACAGGGCCCTTATGGCTACACCTTC	CASSSGQGPYGYTF
TRBV5-4	NA	TRBJ2-3	TRBD2	TGTGCCAGCAGCTTTTCTAGCGGGACCTCAGATACGCAGTATTTT	CASSFSSGTSDTQYF
TRBV5-5	once	TRBJ2-5	NA	TGTGCCAGCAGCTTTGGAACCCTGCGGGAGACCCAGTACTTC	CASSFGTLRETQYF
TRBV18	once	TRBJ1-6	NA	TGTGCCAGCTCGCCAGACAGGAGTTCACCCCTCCACTTT	CASSPDRSSPLHF
TRBV6-5	NA	TRBJ1-4	TRBD1	TGTGCCAGCAGCGAGTTGGACAGGAATAATGAAAAACTGTTTTTT	CASSELDRNNEKLFF
TRBV2	NA	TRBJ1-2	TRBD1	TGTGCCAGCAGAGAACAGGGGTATGGAGGCTACACCTTC	CASREQGYGGYTF
TRBV4-2	NA	TRBJ2-3	NA	TGTGCCAGCAGCCAAACGGAGACTAGTGAAGATACGCAGTATTTT	CASSQTETSEDTQYF
TRBV19	once	TRBJ1-2	NA	TGTGCCAGTCAGGTGGGGGGAACTAACTATGGCTACACCTTC	CASQVGGTNYGYTF
TRBV7-6	NA	TRBJ2-1	NA	TGTGCCAGCAGCTTAGTAAGGATCGGGAAAAACAATGAGCAGTTCTTC	CASSLVRIGKNNEQFF
TRBV2	NA	TRBJ1-1	TRBD1	TGTGCCAGCGAGACAGGGAGCACTGAAGCTTTCTTT	CASETGSTEAFF
TRBV14	NA	TRBJ1-3	NA	TGTGCCAGCAGGCCGTCGGCTGGAAACACCATATATTTT	CASRPSAGNTIYF
TRBV6-5	NA	TRBJ1-4	NA	TGTGCCAGCAGTTACTCGCCAGGGCTAGGTGAAAAACTGTTTTTT	CASSYSPGLGEKLFF
TRBV21-1	NA	TRBJ2-7	NA	TGTGCCAGCAGCGCCCAGACGACTGAGTCCTACGAGCAGTACTTC	CASSAQTTESYEQYF
TRBV10-3	NA	TRBJ2-7	NA	TGTGCCATCCGGGACAACTCCTACGAGCAGTACTTC	CAIRDNSYEQYF
TRBV4-1	NA	TRBJ2-6	NA	TGCGCCAGCAGCCCCCTCCTCTCTGGGGCCAACGTCCTGACTTTC	CASSPLLSGANVLTF
TRBV7-9	NA	TRBJ1-3	NA	TGTGCCAGCAGCTTAGTATACACCATATATTTT	CASSLVYTIYF
TRBV14	NA	TRBJ1-6	TRBD1	TGTGCCAGCAGCCTAGCCGGGACAGGGAATTCACCCCTCCACTTT	CASSLAGTGNSPLHF
TRBV6-5	NA	TRBJ2-7	TRBD1	TGTGCCAGCAGCCGCGGACAGGGGTCGTTTTACGAGCAGTACTTC	CASSRGQGSFYEQYF
TRBV30	NA	TRBJ1-4	NA	TGTGCCTGGAGTGTGAATGGAGCTAATGAAAAACTGTTTTTT	CAWSVNGANEKLFF
TRBV11-1	once	TRBJ2-5	TRBD2	TGTGCCAGCGGCTCGGGGGGGTGGGAGACCCAGTACTTC	CASGSGGWETQYF
TRBV20-1	NA	TRBJ1-2	TRBD1	TGCAGTGCTAACCCAGGGGGAGGCTACACCTTC	CSANPGGGYTF
TRBV9	NA	TRBJ2-1	NA	TGTGCCAGCAGCGTAGGGGTGAGGGCTTACAATGAGCAGTTCTTC	CASSVGVRAYNEQFF